Listed here are 2 T cell receptor beta chains from one sample, sequenced in a study of T cell repertoires in cytomegalovirus infection. TCRdb passed the reads through MiXCR, listing each CDR3 protein once. The sample yields roughly 230,000 distinct CDR3 sequences, about a sixth seen once. Sequenced sample: CD8+ T cells from PBMCs. These receptors were collected from a human donor in good health (CMV status not recorded). Some clones in this sample may be carry-over from other donors' samples.

The table lists this clonotype with a few counts. V usage is TRBV7-6 and J usage is TRBJ2-1; perhaps TRBD2 as D (6 bases). Per the germline V gene, CDR1 is SGHVS and CDR2 is FNYEAQ. V gave up 0 bases and J gave up 8 bases, with 11 bases separating them. This CDR3 contains 14 residues. CDR3 coding DNA: TGTGCCAGCAGCTTAGCGGCGGGGATCTATGAGCAGTTCTTC. Its translation: CASSLAAGIYEQFF.

The chain recombines TRBV20-1 with TRBJ2-7; 7 bases are a match to TRBD1. The CDR3 loop spans 17 amino acids. The V gene end was trimmed by 5 bases and the J gene end by 0 bases; junction bases not matched to a gene: 16. The germline gives CDR1 DFQATT, CDR2 SNEGSKA (reference sequence). DNA of the CDR3: TGCAGTGCTTTTCCCGAAAACAGGGGCCAAAGCTCCTACGAGCAGTACTTC. Translating gives CSAFPENRGQSSYEQYF.